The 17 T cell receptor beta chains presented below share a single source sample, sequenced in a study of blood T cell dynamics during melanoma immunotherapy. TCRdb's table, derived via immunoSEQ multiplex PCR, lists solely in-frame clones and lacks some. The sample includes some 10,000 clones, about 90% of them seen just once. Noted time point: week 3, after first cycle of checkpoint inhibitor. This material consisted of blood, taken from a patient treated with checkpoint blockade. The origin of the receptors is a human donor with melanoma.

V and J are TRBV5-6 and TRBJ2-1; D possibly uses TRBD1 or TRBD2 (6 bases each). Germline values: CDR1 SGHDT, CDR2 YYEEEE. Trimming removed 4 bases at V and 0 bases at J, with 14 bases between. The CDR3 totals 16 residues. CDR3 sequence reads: CASSLRGLSSYNEQFF. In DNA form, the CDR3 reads TGTGCCAGCAGCCTCCGGGGGCTTAGCTCCTACAATGAGCAGTTCTTC. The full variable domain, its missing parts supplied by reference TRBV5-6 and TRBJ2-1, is DAGVTQSPTHLIKTRGQQVTLRCSPKSGHDTVSWYQQALGQGPQFIFQYYEEEERQRGNFPDRFSGHQFPNYSSELNVNALLLGDSALYLCASSLRGLSSYNEQFFGPGTRLTVL.

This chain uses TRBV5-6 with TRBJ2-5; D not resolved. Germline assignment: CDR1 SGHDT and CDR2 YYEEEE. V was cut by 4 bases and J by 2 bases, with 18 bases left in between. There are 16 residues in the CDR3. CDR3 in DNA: TGTGCCAGCAGCCTCCGCCACATACAGCGACAAGAGACCCAGTACTTC. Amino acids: CASSLRHIQRQETQYF.

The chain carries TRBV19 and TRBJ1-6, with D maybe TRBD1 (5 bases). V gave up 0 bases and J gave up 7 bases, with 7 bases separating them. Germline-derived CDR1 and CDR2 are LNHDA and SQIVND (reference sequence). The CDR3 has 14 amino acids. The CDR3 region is CASSIDGGNSPLHF. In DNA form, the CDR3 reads TGTGCCAGTAGTATAGACGGGGGGAATTCACCCCTCCACTTT.

CDR3 in amino acids: CASSSPSGGIADTQYF. In nucleotides, the CDR3 is TGTGCCAGCTCATCCCCTAGCGGGGGGATAGCAGATACGCAGTATTTT. V gene TRBV18 combines with J gene TRBJ2-3; 11 nucleotides match TRBD2. Germline V gene data show CDR1 as KGHSH and CDR2 as LQKENI. Trimming at V came to 5 bases and at J to 4 bases, leaving 8 bases not matched to a gene. CDR3 length: 16 residues.

The chain's CDR3 is CASSEDRLYQETQYF. The CDR3 DNA reads TGTGCCAGCAGTGAGGACAGGTTGTACCAAGAGACCCAGTACTTC. The chain has TRBV25-1 and TRBJ2-5, with 7 bases lining up with TRBD1. Germline CDR1 is MGHDK and CDR2 is SYGVNS. The trim removed 3 bases at V and 0 bases at J, leaving 4 bases unmatched. CDR3 size: 15 residues.

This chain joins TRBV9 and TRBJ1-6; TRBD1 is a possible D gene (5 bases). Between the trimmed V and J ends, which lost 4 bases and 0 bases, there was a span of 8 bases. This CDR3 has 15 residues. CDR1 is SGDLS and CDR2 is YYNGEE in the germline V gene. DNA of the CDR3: TGTGCCAGCAGCAGCGACAGCTCCTATAATTCACCCCTCCACTTT. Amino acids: CASSSDSSYNSPLHF.

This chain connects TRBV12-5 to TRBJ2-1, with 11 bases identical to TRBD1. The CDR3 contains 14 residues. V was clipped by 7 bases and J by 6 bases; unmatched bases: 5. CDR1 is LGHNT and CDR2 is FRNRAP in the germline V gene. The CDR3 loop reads CASAVDRGPNEQFF. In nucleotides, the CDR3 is TGTGCTAGTGCTGTGGACAGGGGGCCCAATGAGCAGTTCTTC.

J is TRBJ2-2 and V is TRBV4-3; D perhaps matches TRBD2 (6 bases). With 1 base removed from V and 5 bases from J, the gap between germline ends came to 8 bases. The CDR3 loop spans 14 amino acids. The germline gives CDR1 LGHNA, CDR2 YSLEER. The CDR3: CASSQGRATGELFF. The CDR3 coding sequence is TGCGCCAGCAGCCAAGGGAGGGCGACCGGGGAGCTGTTTTTT.

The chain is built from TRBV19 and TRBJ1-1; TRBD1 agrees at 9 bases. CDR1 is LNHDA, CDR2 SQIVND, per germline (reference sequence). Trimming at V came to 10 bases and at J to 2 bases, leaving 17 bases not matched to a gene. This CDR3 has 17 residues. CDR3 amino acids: CATFSDRGDIANTEAFF. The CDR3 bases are TGTGCCACTTTCTCAGACAGGGGGGATATTGCTAACACTGAAGCTTTCTTT.

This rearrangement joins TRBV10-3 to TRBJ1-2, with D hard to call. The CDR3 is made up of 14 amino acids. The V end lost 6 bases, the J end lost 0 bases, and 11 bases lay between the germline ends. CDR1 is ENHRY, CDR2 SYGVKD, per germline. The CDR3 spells CAIRPGTTNYGYTF. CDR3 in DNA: TGTGCCATCAGACCAGGAACCACTAACTATGGCTACACCTTC.

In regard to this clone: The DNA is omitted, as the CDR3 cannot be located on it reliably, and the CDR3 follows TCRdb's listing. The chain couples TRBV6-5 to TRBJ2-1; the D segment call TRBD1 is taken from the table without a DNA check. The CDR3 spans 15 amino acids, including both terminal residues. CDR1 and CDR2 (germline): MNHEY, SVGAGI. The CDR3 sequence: CASSSGQGAYNEQFF.

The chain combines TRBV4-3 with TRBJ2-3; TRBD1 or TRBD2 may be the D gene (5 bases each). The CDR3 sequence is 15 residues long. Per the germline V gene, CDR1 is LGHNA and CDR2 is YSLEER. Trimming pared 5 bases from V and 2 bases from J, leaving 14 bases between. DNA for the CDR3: TGCGCCAGCAGCTCCCGGGGCGCGGCCACAGATACGCAGTATTTT. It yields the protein CASSSRGAATDTQYF.

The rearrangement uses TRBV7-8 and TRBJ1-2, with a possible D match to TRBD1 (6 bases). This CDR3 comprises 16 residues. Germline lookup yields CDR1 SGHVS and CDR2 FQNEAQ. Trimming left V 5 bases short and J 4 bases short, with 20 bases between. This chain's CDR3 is CASSPTPQGRAYGYTF. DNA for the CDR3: TGTGCCAGCAGCCCCACTCCTCAGGGGCGAGCCTATGGCTACACCTTC.

This CDR3 reads CASSLGQGEQFF. The CDR3 nucleotides are TGTGCCAGCAGCCTGGGACAGGGGGAGCAGTTCTTC. V is TRBV11-3 and J is TRBJ2-1, with 10 bases lining up with TRBD1. Germline-derived CDR1 and CDR2 are SGHNT and YENEEA. This CDR3 has 12 residues. V shed 5 bases and J 10 bases; nucleotides not matched to a gene: 2.

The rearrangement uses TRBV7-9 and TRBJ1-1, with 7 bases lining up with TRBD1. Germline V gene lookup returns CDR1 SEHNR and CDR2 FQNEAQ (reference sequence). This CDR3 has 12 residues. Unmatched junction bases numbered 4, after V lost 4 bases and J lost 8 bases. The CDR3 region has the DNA TGTGCCAGCAGCTCACAGGGGAAAGAAGCTTTCTTT. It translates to CASSSQGKEAFF.

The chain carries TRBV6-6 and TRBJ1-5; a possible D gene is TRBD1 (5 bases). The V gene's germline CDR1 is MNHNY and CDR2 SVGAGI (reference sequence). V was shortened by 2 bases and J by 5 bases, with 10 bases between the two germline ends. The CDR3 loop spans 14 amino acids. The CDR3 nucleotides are TGTGCCAGCAGTTACCCGGGGGGGGATCAGCCCCAGCATTTT. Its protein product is CASSYPGGDQPQHF.

This chain's CDR3 is CASSPPLGLAGSGEQFF. As DNA, the CDR3 is TGTGCCAGCAGCCCACCCCTCGGACTAGCGGGGTCCGGTGAGCAGTTCTTC. The chain has TRBV13 and TRBJ2-1, with 12 bases that match TRBD2. CDR1 is PRHDT, CDR2 FYEKMQ, per germline (reference sequence). The V gene end was trimmed by 5 bases and the J gene end by 9 bases; junction bases not matched to a gene: 14. The CDR3 sequence is 17 residues long.